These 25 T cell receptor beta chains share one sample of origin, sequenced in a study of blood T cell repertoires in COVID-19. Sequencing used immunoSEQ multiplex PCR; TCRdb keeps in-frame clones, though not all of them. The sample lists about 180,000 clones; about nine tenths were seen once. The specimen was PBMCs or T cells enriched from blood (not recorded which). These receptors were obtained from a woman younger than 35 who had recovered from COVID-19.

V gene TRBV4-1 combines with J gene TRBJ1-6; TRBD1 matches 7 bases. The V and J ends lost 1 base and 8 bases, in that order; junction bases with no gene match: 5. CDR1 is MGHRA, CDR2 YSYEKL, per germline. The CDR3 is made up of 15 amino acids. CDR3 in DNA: TGCGCCAGCAGCCAAGGACAGGGCCTAGATTCACCCCTCCACTTT. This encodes CASSQGQGLDSPLHF.

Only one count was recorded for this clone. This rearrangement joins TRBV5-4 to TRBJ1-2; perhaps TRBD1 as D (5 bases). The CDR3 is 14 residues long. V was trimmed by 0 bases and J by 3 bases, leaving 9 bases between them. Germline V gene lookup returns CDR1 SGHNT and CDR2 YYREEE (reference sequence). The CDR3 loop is CASSLVDSYYGYTF. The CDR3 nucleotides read TGTGCCAGCAGCTTGGTCGACAGCTACTATGGCTACACCTTC.

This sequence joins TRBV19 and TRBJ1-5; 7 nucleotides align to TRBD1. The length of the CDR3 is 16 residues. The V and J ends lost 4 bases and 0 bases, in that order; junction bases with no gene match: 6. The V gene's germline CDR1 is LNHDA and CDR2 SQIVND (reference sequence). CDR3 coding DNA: TGTGCCAGTAGTACAACAGGGGTGTATAGCAATCAGCCCCAGCATTTT. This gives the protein CASSTTGVYSNQPQHF.

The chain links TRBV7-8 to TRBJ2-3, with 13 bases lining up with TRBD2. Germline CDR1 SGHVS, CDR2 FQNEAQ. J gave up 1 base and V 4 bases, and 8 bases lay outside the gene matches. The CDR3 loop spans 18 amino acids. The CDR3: CASSSQTSGRWGTDTQYF. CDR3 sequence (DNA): TGTGCCAGCAGCTCTCAGACTAGCGGGAGGTGGGGCACAGATACGCAGTATTTT.

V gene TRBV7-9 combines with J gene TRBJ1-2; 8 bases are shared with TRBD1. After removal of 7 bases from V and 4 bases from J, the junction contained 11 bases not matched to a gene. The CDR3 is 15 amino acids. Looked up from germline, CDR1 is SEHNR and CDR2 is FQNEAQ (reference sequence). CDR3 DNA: TGTGCCAGCACCGCCCTGGACAGGGACTTCTATGGCTACACCTTC. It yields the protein CASTALDRDFYGYTF. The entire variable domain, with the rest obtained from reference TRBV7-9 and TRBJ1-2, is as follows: DTGVSQNPRHKITKRGQNVTFRCDPISEHNRLYWYRQTLGQGPEFLTYFQNEAQLEKSRLLSDRFSAERPKGSFSTLEIQRTEQGDSAMYLCASTALDRDFYGYTFGSGTRLTVV.

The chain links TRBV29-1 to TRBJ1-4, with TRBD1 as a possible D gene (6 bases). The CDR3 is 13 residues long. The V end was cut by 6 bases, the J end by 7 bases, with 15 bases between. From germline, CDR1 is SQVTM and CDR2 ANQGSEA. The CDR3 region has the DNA TGCAGCGTAGCCAAGGGGGTGGGTGAAAAACTGTTTTTT. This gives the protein CSVAKGVGEKLFF.

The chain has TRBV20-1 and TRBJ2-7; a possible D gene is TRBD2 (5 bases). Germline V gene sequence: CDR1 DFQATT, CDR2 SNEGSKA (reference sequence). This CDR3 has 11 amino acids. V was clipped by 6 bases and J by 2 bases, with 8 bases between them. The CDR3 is CSADGTYEQYF. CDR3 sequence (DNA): TGCAGTGCGGACGGGACCTACGAGCAGTACTTC.

CDR3 sequence reads: CSVSDSSVYGYTF. In DNA form, the CDR3 reads TGCAGCGTGTCGGACAGTAGCGTTTATGGCTACACCTTC. The rearrangement links TRBV29-1 to TRBJ1-2; weak D call: TRBD1 (6 bases). V dropped 6 bases and J dropped 5 bases, with 16 bases sitting between them. This CDR3 is built from 13 residues. Germline V CDR1 and CDR2: SQVTM, ANQGSEA.

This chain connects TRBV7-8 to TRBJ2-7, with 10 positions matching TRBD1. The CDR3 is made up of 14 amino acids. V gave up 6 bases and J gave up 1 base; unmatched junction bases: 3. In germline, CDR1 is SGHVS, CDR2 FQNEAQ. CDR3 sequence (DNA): TGTGCCAGCAGACGGACAGGGGGTTCCTACGAGCAGTACTTC. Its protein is CASRRTGGSYEQYF.

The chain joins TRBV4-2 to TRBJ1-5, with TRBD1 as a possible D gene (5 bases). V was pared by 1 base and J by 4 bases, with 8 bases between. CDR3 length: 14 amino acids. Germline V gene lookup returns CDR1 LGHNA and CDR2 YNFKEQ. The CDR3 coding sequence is TGTGCCAGCAGCCAAGGACAGTTTAATCAGCCCCAGCATTTT. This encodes CASSQGQFNQPQHF.

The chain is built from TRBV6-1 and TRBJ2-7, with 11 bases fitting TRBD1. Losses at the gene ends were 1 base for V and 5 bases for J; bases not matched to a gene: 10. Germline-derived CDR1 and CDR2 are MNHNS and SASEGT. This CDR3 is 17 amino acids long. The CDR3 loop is CASSEGLGTGGGNEQYF. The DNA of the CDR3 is TGTGCCAGCAGTGAAGGGTTGGGGACAGGGGGAGGCAACGAGCAGTACTTC.

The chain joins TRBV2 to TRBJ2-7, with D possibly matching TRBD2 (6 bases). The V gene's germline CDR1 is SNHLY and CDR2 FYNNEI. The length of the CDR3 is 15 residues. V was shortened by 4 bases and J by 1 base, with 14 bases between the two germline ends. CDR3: CASSAPGLKSYEQYF. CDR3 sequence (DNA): TGTGCCAGCAGTGCCCCCGGACTAAAATCCTACGAGCAGTACTTC.

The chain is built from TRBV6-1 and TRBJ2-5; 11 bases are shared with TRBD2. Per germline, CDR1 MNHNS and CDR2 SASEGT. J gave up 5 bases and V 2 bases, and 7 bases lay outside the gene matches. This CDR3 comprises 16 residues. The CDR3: CASSETSGRGPETQYF. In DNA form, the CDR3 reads TGTGCCAGCAGTGAAACTAGCGGGAGAGGCCCGGAGACCCAGTACTTC.

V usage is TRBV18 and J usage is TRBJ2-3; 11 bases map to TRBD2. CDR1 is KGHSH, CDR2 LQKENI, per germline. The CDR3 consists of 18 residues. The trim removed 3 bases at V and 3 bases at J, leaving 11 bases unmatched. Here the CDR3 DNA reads TGTGCCAGCTCACCCGTGAGGGTAGCGGGAGGGCCTACAGATACGCAGTATTTT. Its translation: CASSPVRVAGGPTDTQYF.

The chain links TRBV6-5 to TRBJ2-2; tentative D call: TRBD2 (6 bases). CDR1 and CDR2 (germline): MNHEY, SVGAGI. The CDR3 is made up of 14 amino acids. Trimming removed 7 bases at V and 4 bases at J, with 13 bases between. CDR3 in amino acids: CASKEGRSTGELFF. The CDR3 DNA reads TGTGCCAGCAAGGAGGGGCGGTCCACCGGGGAGCTGTTTTTT.

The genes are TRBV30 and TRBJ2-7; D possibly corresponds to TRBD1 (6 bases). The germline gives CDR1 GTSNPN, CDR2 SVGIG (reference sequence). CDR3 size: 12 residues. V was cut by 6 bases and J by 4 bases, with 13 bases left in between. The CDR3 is CACIRGIYEQYF. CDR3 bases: TGTGCCTGTATCAGGGGAATATACGAGCAGTACTTC.

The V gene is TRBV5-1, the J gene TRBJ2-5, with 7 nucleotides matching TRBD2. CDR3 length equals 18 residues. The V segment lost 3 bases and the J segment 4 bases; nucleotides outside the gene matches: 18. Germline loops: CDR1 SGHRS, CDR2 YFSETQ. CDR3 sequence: CASSWGGSGGSILETQYF. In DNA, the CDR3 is TGCGCCAGCAGCTGGGGGGGGTCTGGCGGGAGTATCCTAGAGACCCAGTACTTC.

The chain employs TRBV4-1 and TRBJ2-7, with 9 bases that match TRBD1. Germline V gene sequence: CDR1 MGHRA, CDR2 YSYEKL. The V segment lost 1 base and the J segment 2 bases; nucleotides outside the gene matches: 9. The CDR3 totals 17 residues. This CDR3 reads CASSQGISGQGAYEQYF. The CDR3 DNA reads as TGCGCCAGCAGCCAAGGGATTTCGGGACAGGGAGCCTACGAGCAGTACTTC.

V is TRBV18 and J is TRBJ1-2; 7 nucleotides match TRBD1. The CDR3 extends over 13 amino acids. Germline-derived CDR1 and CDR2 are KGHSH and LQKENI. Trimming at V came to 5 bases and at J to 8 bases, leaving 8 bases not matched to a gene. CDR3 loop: CASSTGGGRGYTF. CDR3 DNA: TGTGCCAGCTCAACTGGAGGGGGCCGGGGCTACACCTTC.

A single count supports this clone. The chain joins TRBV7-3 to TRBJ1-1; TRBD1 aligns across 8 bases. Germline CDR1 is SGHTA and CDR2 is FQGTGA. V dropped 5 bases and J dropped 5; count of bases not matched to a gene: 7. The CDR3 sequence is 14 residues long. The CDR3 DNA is TGTGCCAGCAGCATTACAGGGGGTCGAACTGAAGCTTTCTTT. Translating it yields CASSITGGRTEAFF.

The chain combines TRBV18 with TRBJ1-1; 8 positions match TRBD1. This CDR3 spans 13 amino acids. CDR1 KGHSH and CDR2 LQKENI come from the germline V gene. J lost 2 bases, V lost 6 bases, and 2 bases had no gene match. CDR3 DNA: TGTGCCAGCTCGGACAGGGTTAACACTGAAGCTTTCTTT. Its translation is CASSDRVNTEAFF.

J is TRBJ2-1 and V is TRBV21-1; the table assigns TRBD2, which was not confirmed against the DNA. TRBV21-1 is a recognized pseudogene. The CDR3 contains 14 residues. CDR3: CASSIAGVYNEQFF. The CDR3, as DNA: TGTGCCAGCAGCATTGCGGGAGTCTACAATGAGCAGTTCTTC.

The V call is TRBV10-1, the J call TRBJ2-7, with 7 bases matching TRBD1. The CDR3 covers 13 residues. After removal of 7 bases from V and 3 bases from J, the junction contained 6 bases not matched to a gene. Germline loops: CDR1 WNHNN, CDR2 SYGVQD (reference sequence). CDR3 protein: CASKSGQSYEQYF. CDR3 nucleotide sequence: TGCGCCAGCAAATCGGGACAGAGCTACGAGCAGTACTTC.

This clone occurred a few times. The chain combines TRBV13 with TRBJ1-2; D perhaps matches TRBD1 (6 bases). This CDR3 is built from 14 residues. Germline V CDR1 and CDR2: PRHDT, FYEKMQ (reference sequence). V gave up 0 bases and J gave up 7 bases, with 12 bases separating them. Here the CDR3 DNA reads TGTGCCAGCAGCTTAGGACAGGGAACGGCTGGCTACACCTTC. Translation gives CASSLGQGTAGYTF.

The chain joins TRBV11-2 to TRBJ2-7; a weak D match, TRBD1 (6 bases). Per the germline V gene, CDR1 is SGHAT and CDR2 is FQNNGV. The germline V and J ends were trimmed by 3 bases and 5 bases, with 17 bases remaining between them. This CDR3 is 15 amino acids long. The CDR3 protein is CASSFPFAGENEQYF. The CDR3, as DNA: TGTGCCAGCAGCTTCCCCTTCGCAGGGGAAAACGAGCAGTACTTC.